The 27 T cell receptor beta chains reported below all come from one sample, sequenced in a study of cytomegalovirus exposure and HLA in healthy donors. 13 Jbeta primers and 60 Vbeta primers were used for the PCR. Here immunoSEQ multiplex PCR was the method, and the copy in TCRdb shows in-frame clones only, minus some. Of approximately 150,000 clones listed, about 80% are singletons. Sequenced sample: PBMCs. The receptors stem from a man aged 30 to 45 in good health and CMV-seronegative.

This sequence joins TRBV14 and TRBJ2-7, with 12 bases aligning to TRBD2. The CDR3 sequence is 16 residues long. With 1 base clipped from V and 3 bases from J, the junction kept 4 bases outside the gene matches. The germline V gene has CDR1 SGHDN and CDR2 FVKESK. CDR3 nucleotides: TGTGCCAGCAGCCAAGGCGGACTAGCGGGAATCTACGAGCAGTACTTC. Amino acid sequence: CASSQGGLAGIYEQYF.

Of note for this clone: This sample also contains other DNA sequences that code for the same CDR3. J is TRBJ1-1 and V is TRBV7-9, with D uncertain. The germline V and J ends were trimmed by 2 bases and 7 bases, with 5 bases remaining between them. The CDR3 is made up of 11 amino acids. Germline CDR1 is SEHNR and CDR2 is FQNEAQ (reference sequence). This chain's CDR3 is CASSLQVEAFF. In nucleotides, the CDR3 is TGTGCCAGCAGCTTACAGGTTGAAGCTTTCTTT.

V and J are TRBV29-1 and TRBJ2-1; D might be TRBD2 (6 bases). The CDR3 sequence is 15 residues long. Germline assignment: CDR1 SQVTM and CDR2 ANQGSEA. V was pared by 4 bases and J by 0 bases, with 13 bases between. CDR3 sequence reads: CSVGGEVSSYNEQFF. CDR3 DNA sequence: TGCAGCGTTGGAGGGGAGGTGAGCTCCTACAATGAGCAGTTCTTC.

The chain combines TRBV5-4 with TRBJ2-2; 8 bases map to TRBD2. The germline V gene has CDR1 SGHNT and CDR2 YYREEE (reference sequence). The CDR3 is made up of 15 amino acids. Losses at the gene ends were 2 bases for V and 2 bases for J; bases not matched to a gene: 2. This CDR3 reads CASSLTSGNTGELFF. In nucleotides, the CDR3 is TGTGCCAGCAGCTTAACTAGCGGAAACACCGGGGAGCTGTTTTTT.

This chain connects TRBV5-1 to TRBJ2-3; the D gene is possibly TRBD2 (7 bases). Germline assignment: CDR1 SGHRS and CDR2 YFSETQ. V lost 0 bases and J lost 4, with 9 bases in between. This CDR3 has 14 residues. CDR3 sequence (DNA): TGCGCCAGCAGCTTGGAGGGGGGGCCAGATACGCAGTATTTT. Translation: CASSLEGGPDTQYF.

CDR3 protein: CASRGQGALNTEAFF. The CDR3 DNA follows: TGTGCCAGCAGGGGACAGGGGGCACTGAACACTGAAGCTTTCTTT. The chain is built from TRBV28 and TRBJ1-1, with 12 bases aligning to TRBD1. V trimming: 6 bases; J trimming: 0 bases; junction bases outside the gene matches: 2. Germline V gives CDR1 MDHEN, CDR2 SYDVKM. The CDR3 runs 15 residues.

V is TRBV7-8 and J is TRBJ1-2; maybe TRBD1 (6 bases). V was trimmed by 1 base and J by 8 bases, leaving 17 bases between them. The CDR3 totals 15 residues. Germline CDR1 and CDR2: SGHVS and FQNEAQ. The CDR3 DNA is TGTGCCAGCAGCTTAGACACCGGGACACCAAGAGGCTACACCTTC. This sequence encodes CASSLDTGTPRGYTF. Variable domain in full (rest from reference TRBV7-8 and TRBJ1-2): GAGVSQSPRYKVAKRGQDVALRCDPISGHVSLFWYQQALGQGPEFLTYFQNEAQLDKSGLPSDRFFAERPEGSVSTLKIQRTQQEDSAVYLCASSLDTGTPRGYTFGSGTRLTVV.

This clone was seen a handful of times. The chain joins TRBV21-1 to TRBJ2-3; the table's D call of TRBD1 was not tested on the DNA. TRBV21-1 is a listed pseudogene. The CDR3 has 16 amino acids. CDR3 amino acids: CASSKEKRGSTDTQYF. The DNA of the CDR3 is TGTGCCAGCAGCAAAGAAAAGAGGGGGAGCACAGATACGCAGTATTTT.

The chain employs TRBV4-1 and TRBJ2-1, with 9 bases lining up with TRBD1. The CDR3 contains 18 residues. Trimming took 0 bases from V and 8 from J; bases not matched to a gene: 14. The germline CDR1 and CDR2 sequences are MGHRA and YSYEKL. The CDR3 DNA reads TGCGCCAGCAGCCAAGACGCTCCCAGGGACAGGGAACTAGATGAGCAGTTCTTC. Translated, it gives CASSQDAPRDRELDEQFF.

This clone was picked up a small number of times. The chain joins TRBV28 to TRBJ1-2, with TRBD1 as a possible D gene (5 bases). V shed 7 bases and J shed 4 bases, with 19 bases lying between them. Germline V gene lookup returns CDR1 MDHEN and CDR2 SYDVKM. The CDR3 consists of 15 residues. The CDR3: CASTFTDTGFYGYTF. The CDR3 nucleotides read TGTGCCAGCACCTTTACGGACACCGGGTTCTATGGCTACACCTTC.

The chain combines TRBV5-1 with TRBJ1-2, with 7 positions matching TRBD1. The germline gives CDR1 SGHRS, CDR2 YFSETQ. The V gene end was trimmed by 4 bases and the J gene end by 5 bases; junction bases not matched to a gene: 11. The CDR3 contains 15 residues. The CDR3 nucleotides are TGCGCCAGCAGCCCCTCTTTGACAGGGTCGTATGGCTACACCTTC. Translating gives CASSPSLTGSYGYTF.

The chain links TRBV7-2 to TRBJ2-7, with 8 bases that match TRBD1. Germline V lookup: CDR1 SGHTA, CDR2 FQGNSA. CDR3 size: 14 residues. V shed 1 base and J 2 bases; nucleotides not matched to a gene: 1. The CDR3 sequence: CASSLGTGTYEQYF. The CDR3 nucleotides are TGTGCCAGCAGCTTAGGGACAGGGACCTACGAGCAGTACTTC.

The rearrangement joins TRBV5-1 to TRBJ1-5; 7 bases are shared with TRBD1. The ends lost 3 bases at V and 2 bases at J; junction bases unmatched: 2. The germline V gene encodes CDR1 SGHRS and CDR2 YFSETQ. The CDR3 contains 14 residues. Here the CDR3 DNA reads TGCGCCAGCAGCTCGGGGACAGGCAATCAGCCCCAGCATTTT. Its translation is CASSSGTGNQPQHF.

This clone came up a few times. The gene calls are TRBV7-9 and TRBJ1-1; 9 bases map to TRBD1. The trim removed 6 bases at V and 3 bases at J, leaving 5 bases unmatched. The CDR3 has 14 amino acids. In germline, CDR1 is SEHNR, CDR2 FQNEAQ (reference sequence). The CDR3 loop is CASRLGQGDTEAFF. Written as DNA, the CDR3 is TGTGCCAGCAGACTGGGACAGGGAGACACTGAAGCTTTCTTT.

A single count supports this clone. The chain is built from TRBV9 and TRBJ1-5; maybe TRBD1 (5 bases). The germline V and J ends were trimmed by 4 bases and 6 bases, with 17 bases remaining between them. The CDR3 is made up of 15 amino acids. Germline loops: CDR1 SGDLS, CDR2 YYNGEE. CDR3: CASSPSGGGGQPQHF. The CDR3 DNA reads as TGTGCCAGCAGCCCCTCCGGGGGAGGAGGTCAGCCCCAGCATTTT. The full variable domain, completed using reference TRBV9 and TRBJ1-5, is DSGVTQTPKHLITATGQRVTLRCSPRSGDLSVYWYQQSLDQGLQFLIQYYNGEERAKGNILERFSAQQFPDLHSELNLSSLELGDSALYFCASSPSGGGGQPQHFGDGTRLSIL.

V is TRBV19 and J is TRBJ2-1; the match to TRBD1 covers 10 bases. The CDR3 length is 14 residues. V dropped 7 bases and J dropped 4; count of bases not matched to a gene: 4. Germline assignment: CDR1 LNHDA and CDR2 SQIVND (reference sequence). For the CDR3, the DNA is TGTGCCAGTACCCGGGACAGGGGTTACAATGAGCAGTTCTTC. As protein: CASTRDRGYNEQFF.

The rearrangement joins TRBV7-9 to TRBJ1-3, with D possibly being TRBD1 (5 bases). The CDR3 covers 17 residues. V shed 2 bases and J shed 0 bases, with 14 bases lying between them. The V gene's germline CDR1 is SEHNR and CDR2 FQNEAQ (reference sequence). In DNA, the CDR3 is TGTGCCAGCAGCTTAAGGTCCTCCGGGGGCTCTGGAAACACCATATATTTT. Amino acids: CASSLRSSGGSGNTIYF.

V usage is TRBV7-2 and J usage is TRBJ1-1; D possibly corresponds to TRBD1 (5 bases). Germline V gene sequence: CDR1 SGHTA, CDR2 FQGNSA. This CDR3 has 15 residues. Trimming stripped 2 bases from V and 3 bases from J, with 13 bases between. The CDR3 bases are TGTGCCAGCAGCTTAAGACAGTTTAGGGACACTGAAGCTTTCTTT. Amino acids: CASSLRQFRDTEAFF. The full variable domain, rest sourced from reference TRBV7-2 and TRBJ1-1, is GAGVSQSPSNKVTEKGKDVELRCDPISGHTALYWYRQSLGQGLEFLIYFQGNSAPDKSGLPSDRFSAERTGGSVSTLTIQRTQQEDSAVYLCASSLRQFRDTEAFFGQGTRLTVV.

This sequence joins TRBV20-1 and TRBJ2-7; perhaps TRBD2 as D (5 bases). Trimming shortened V by 1 base and J by 7 bases, and 8 bases separated the two germline ends. The CDR3 length is 11 residues. Germline-derived CDR1 and CDR2 are DFQATT and SNEGSKA (reference sequence). In DNA form, the CDR3 reads TGCAGTGCTAGAGGAGGGCCAGAGCAGTACTTC. Protein product: CSARGGPEQYF.

The chain has TRBV7-6 and TRBJ1-1; D is perhaps TRBD1 (6 bases). Trimming shortened V by 1 base and J by 3 bases, and 12 bases separated the two germline ends. Germline lookup yields CDR1 SGHVS and CDR2 FNYEAQ. CDR3 length equals 15 residues. The CDR3 DNA is TGTGCCAGCAGCTTAGGCAGGGGCCCTGACACTGAAGCTTTCTTT. Translated, it gives CASSLGRGPDTEAFF. The complete variable domain, with remaining parts taken from reference TRBV7-6 and TRBJ1-1, reads GAGVSQSPRYKVTKRGQDVALRCDPISGHVSLYWYRQALGQGPEFLTYFNYEAQQDKSGLPNDRFSAERPEGSISTLTIQRTEQRDSAMYRCASSLGRGPDTEAFFGQGTRLTVV.

V and J are TRBV7-9 and TRBJ1-2; D gene uncertain. V dropped 1 base and J dropped 8 bases, with 11 bases sitting between them. Germline CDR1 is SEHNR and CDR2 is FQNEAQ (reference sequence). CDR3 size: 13 residues. The CDR3 DNA is TGTGCCAGCAGCTTAGTTGGCATCGGGGGCTACACCTTC. Translating gives CASSLVGIGGYTF.

The chain employs TRBV7-2 and TRBJ2-1, with a tentative D call TRBD1 (6 bases). The CDR3 sequence is 17 residues long. V was trimmed by 3 bases and J by 5 bases, leaving 20 bases between them. Per the germline V gene, CDR1 is SGHTA and CDR2 is FQGNSA. CDR3 sequence (DNA): TGTGCCAGCAGCTTGGGCCAGGGGCGATCGAGGAACAATGAGCAGTTCTTC. Residues: CASSLGQGRSRNNEQFF.

DNA for the CDR3: TGTGCCGGTCAGAGGCAGGGGGTGAACACTGAAGCTTTCTTT. Amino acids: CAGQRQGVNTEAFF. The genes are TRBV30 and TRBJ1-1; 7 bases are shared with TRBD1. With 8 bases clipped from V and 0 bases from J, the junction kept 9 bases outside the gene matches. CDR3 size: 14 residues. Looked up from germline, CDR1 is GTSNPN and CDR2 is SVGIG (reference sequence). Filled out from reference TRBV30 and TRBJ1-1, the complete variable domain reads SQTIHQWPATLVQPVGSPLSLECTVEGTSNPNLYWYRQAAGRGLQLLFYSVGIGQISSEVPQNLSASRPQDRQFILSSKKLLLSDSGFYLCAGQRQGVNTEAFFGQGTRLTVV.

The CDR3 sequence: CASRLGTRDSYNEQFF. CDR3 bases: TGTGCCAGCAGACTCGGAACGCGGGACTCCTACAATGAGCAGTTCTTC. This sequence joins TRBV27 and TRBJ2-1; D may be TRBD2 (6 bases). The V gene lost 6 bases and the J gene lost 0 bases, with 15 bases spanning the gap. This CDR3 is built from 16 residues. Germline values: CDR1 MNHEY, CDR2 SMNVEV (reference sequence).

J is TRBJ1-4 and V is TRBV18; D may be TRBD1 (6 bases). V gave up 2 bases and J gave up 6 bases, with 10 bases separating them. This CDR3 is built from 14 residues. Germline CDR1 and CDR2: KGHSH and LQKENI. The CDR3 protein is CASSPTGRDEKLFF. The CDR3 coding sequence is TGTGCCAGCTCACCAACAGGGAGGGATGAAAAACTGTTTTTT.

The V call is TRBV7-9, the J call TRBJ2-2; D is perhaps TRBD2 (6 bases). With 1 base removed from V and 1 base from J, the gap between germline ends came to 13 bases. Germline CDR1 is SEHNR and CDR2 is FQNEAQ (reference sequence). This CDR3 region has 17 residues. The CDR3 bases are TGTGCCAGCAGCTTAGGGGGACTCACTAAGAACACCGGGGAGCTGTTTTTT. The encoded protein is CASSLGGLTKNTGELFF.

The J gene is TRBJ1-5, the V gene TRBV6-6; D remains unclear. The germline V and J ends were trimmed by 5 bases and 6 bases, with 8 bases remaining between them. Looked up from germline, CDR1 is MNHNY and CDR2 is SVGAGI (reference sequence). This CDR3 contains 12 residues. CDR3 sequence reads: CASSPLGQPQHF. CDR3 coding DNA: TGTGCCAGCAGTCCCCTAGGTCAGCCCCAGCATTTT.